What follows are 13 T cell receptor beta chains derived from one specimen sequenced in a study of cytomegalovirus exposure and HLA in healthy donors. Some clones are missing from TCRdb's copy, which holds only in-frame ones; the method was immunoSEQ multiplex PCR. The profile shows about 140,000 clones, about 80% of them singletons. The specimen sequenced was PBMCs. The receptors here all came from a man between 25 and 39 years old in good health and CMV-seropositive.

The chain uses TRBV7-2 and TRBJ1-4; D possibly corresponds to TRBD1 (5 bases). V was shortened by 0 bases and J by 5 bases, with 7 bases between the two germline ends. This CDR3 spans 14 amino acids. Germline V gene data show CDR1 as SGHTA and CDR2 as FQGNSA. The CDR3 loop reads CASSLAPGNEKLFF. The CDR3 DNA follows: TGTGCCAGCAGCTTAGCCCCAGGGAATGAAAAACTGTTTTTT.

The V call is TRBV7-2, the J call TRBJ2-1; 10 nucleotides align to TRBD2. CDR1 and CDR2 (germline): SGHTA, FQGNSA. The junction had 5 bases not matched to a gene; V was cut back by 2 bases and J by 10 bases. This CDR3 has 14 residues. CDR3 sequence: CASSLLAGGYEQFF. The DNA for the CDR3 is TGTGCCAGCAGCTTATTAGCGGGAGGATACGAGCAGTTCTTC.

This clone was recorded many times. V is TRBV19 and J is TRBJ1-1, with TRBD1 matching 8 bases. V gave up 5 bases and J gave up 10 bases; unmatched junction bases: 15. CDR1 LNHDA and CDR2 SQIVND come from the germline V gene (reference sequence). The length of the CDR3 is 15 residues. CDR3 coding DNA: TGTGCCAGTAGTCCACTTACGAGACAGGGGTATGGAGCTTTCTTT. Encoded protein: CASSPLTRQGYGAFF.

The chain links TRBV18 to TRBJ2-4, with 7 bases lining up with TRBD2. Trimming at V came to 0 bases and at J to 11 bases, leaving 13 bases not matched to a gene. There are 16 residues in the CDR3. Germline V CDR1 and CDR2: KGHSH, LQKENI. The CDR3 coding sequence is TGTGCCAGCTCACCACCTCGGACTAGTTCTATCAATCTTCAGTACTTC. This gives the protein CASSPPRTSSINLQYF. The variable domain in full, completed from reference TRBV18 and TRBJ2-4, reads NAGVMQNPRHLVRRRGQEARLRCSPMKGHSHVYWYRQLPEEGLKFMVYLQKENIIDESGMPKERFSAEFPKEGPSILRIQQVVRGDSAAYFCASSPPRTSSINLQYFGAGTRLSVL.

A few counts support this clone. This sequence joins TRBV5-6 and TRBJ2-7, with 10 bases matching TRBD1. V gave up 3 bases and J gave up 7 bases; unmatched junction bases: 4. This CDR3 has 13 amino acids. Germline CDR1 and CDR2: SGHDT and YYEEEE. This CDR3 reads CASSSTGGGEQYF. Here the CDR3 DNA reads TGTGCCAGCAGCTCGACAGGGGGCGGGGAGCAGTACTTC.

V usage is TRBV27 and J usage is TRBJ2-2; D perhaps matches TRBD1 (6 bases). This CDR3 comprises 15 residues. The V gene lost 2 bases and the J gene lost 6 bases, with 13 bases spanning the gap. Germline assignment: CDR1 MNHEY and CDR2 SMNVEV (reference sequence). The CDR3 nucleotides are TGTGCCAGCAGTTTACTTGGGGGCGCAGCCGGGGAGCTGTTTTTT. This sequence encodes CASSLLGGAAGELFF.

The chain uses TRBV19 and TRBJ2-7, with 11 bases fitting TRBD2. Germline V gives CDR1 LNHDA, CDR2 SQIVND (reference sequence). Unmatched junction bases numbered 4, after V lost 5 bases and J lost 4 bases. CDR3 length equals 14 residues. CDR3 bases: TGTGCCAGTAGTTCCGGGACTAGCGGATACGAGCAGTACTTC. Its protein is CASSSGTSGYEQYF.

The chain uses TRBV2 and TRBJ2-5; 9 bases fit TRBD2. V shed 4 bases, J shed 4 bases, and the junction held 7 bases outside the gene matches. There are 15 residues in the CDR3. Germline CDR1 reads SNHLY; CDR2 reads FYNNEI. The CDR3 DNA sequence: TGTGCCAGCAGTGTATCGCGGGGGGGCACAGAGACCCAGTACTTC. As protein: CASSVSRGGTETQYF.

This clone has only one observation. The CDR3 DNA is TGCAGCGTAAGGACTAGCGGGGACTCTCCCCAGTACTTC. Translation gives CSVRTSGDSPQYF. V and J are TRBV29-1 and TRBJ2-5; 12 bases are a match to TRBD2. Germline CDR1 reads SQVTM; CDR2 reads ANQGSEA. After removal of 6 bases from V and 9 bases from J, the junction contained 8 bases not matched to a gene. CDR3 length equals 13 residues. Looking up the rest from reference TRBV29-1 and TRBJ2-5 gives the full variable domain: SAVISQKPSRDICQRGTSLTIQCQVDSQVTMMFWYRQQPGQSLTLIATANQGSEATYESGFVIDKFPISRPNLTFSTLTVSNMSPEDSSIYLCSVRTSGDSPQYFGPGTRLLVL.

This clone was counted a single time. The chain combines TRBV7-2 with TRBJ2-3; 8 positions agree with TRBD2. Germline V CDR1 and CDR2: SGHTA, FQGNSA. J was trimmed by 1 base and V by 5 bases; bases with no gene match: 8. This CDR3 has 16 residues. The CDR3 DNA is TGTGCCAGCAGCCCGGGGGCGGGGGGCCGCACAGATACGCAGTATTTT. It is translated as CASSPGAGGRTDTQYF.

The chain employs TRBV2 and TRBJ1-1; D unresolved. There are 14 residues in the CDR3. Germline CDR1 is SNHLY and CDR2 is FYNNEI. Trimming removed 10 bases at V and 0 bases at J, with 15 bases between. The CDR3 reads CANRPGGLNTEAFF. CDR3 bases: TGTGCCAACCGCCCTGGAGGGTTGAACACTGAAGCTTTCTTT.

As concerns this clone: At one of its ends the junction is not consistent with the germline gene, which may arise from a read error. The CDR3 protein is CASSLDSASYNEQFF. The CDR3 DNA sequence: TGTGCCAGCAGCCTAGACAGTGCCTCCTACAATGAGCAGTTCTTC. The genes are TRBV11-3 and TRBJ2-1; a possible D gene is TRBD1 (5 bases). The CDR3 runs 15 residues. The V gene's germline CDR1 is SGHNT and CDR2 YENEEA.

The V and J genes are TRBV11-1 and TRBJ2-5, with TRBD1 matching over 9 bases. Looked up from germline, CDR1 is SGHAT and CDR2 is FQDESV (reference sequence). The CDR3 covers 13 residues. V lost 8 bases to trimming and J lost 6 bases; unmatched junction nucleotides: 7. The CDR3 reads CASRQGVVKTQYF. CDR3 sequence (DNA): TGTGCCAGCCGACAGGGGGTGGTAAAGACCCAGTACTTC.